A single sample gave rise to the 17 T cell receptor beta chains below, sequenced in a study of OX40 agonist ivuxolimab in advanced cancers. The library came from the immunoSEQ multiplex PCR assay. As stored in TCRdb, this immuneACCESS dataset retains in-frame rearrangements with V and J assigned. A fraction of the clones does not appear; measured against another copy, unresolved V genes explain less than half of the discrepancy, and the remainder lacks a known reason. In this sample the table shows 60,000 to 90,000 clones, roughly 87% of which occur a single time. The biggest ten clones account for 5.5% to 8% of the sample. The material sequenced was CD4+ or CD8+ T cells sorted from blood, taken in a trial of the OX40 agonist ivuxolimab. The receptors here all came from an adult with an advanced solid tumor such as melanoma, head and neck, liver or kidney cancer.

This rearrangement joins TRBV10-1 to TRBJ2-7; unclear D gene. This CDR3 has 12 amino acids. Per the germline V gene, CDR1 is WNHNN and CDR2 is SYGVQD (reference sequence). The ends were cut back, 8 bases at V and 1 base at J, with 9 bases in the middle. The CDR3 region has the DNA TGCGCCAGCGGACGGTATTCCTACGAGCAGTACTTC. This sequence encodes CASGRYSYEQYF.

The J gene is TRBJ1-2, the V gene TRBV15; 7 nucleotides match TRBD1. Germline CDR1 is LNHNV and CDR2 is YYDKDF (reference sequence). After removal of 2 bases from V and 7 bases from J, the junction contained 7 bases not matched to a gene. The CDR3 has 14 amino acids. CDR3 sequence: CATSRQGGRGGYTF. CDR3 bases: TGTGCCACCAGCAGACAGGGGGGGAGGGGTGGCTACACCTTC.

J is TRBJ2-7 and V is TRBV4-2; D perhaps matches TRBD2 (5 bases). The CDR3 loop spans 17 amino acids. In germline, CDR1 is LGHNA, CDR2 YNFKEQ. V was pared by 1 base and J by 0 bases, with 16 bases between. CDR3 bases: TGTGCCAGCAGCCAAGGGGCTCTGAGGGATCGCTCCTACGAGCAGTACTTC. Protein: CASSQGALRDRSYEQYF.

The V gene is TRBV4-3, the J gene TRBJ1-1, with no clear D. V shed 3 bases and J shed 11 bases, with 19 bases lying between them. CDR3 size: 14 residues. CDR1 and CDR2 (germline): LGHNA, YSLEER. The CDR3 DNA is TGCGCCAGCAGCCAGCCAGGTTCGAAATCGGAGGCTTTCTTT. It encodes CASSQPGSKSEAFF.

The chain recombines TRBV2 with TRBJ1-1; D gene uncertain. V lost 7 bases to trimming and J lost 1 base, with 10 bases between them. This CDR3 comprises 13 residues. The V gene's germline CDR1 is SNHLY and CDR2 FYNNEI. CDR3 protein: CASIGYKNTEAFF. CDR3 sequence (DNA): TGTGCCAGCATAGGTTACAAGAACACTGAAGCTTTCTTT.

The chain employs TRBV30 and TRBJ2-2; 15 nucleotides match TRBD2. The junction had 4 bases not matched to a gene; V was cut back by 5 bases and J by 6 bases. This CDR3 contains 15 residues. Germline-derived CDR1 and CDR2 are GTSNPN and SVGIG (reference sequence). The CDR3 spells CAWGGLAGGPGELFF. CDR3 bases: TGTGCCTGGGGGGGACTAGCGGGAGGTCCCGGGGAGCTGTTTTTT.

This chain uses TRBV5-5 with TRBJ2-1; 7 bases are a match to TRBD1. With V trimmed by 4 bases and J by 7 bases, 17 bases remained unmatched. CDR3 length equals 17 residues. Germline V gives CDR1 SGHKS, CDR2 YYEKEE (reference sequence). CDR3 loop: CASSPLGQRPIWNEQFF. DNA of the CDR3: TGTGCCAGCAGCCCTTTGGGACAGCGCCCGATATGGAATGAGCAGTTCTTC.

V gene TRBV6-6 combines with J gene TRBJ2-7; D unclear. The V and J ends lost 4 bases and 0 bases respectively, with 13 bases between them. Germline-derived CDR1 and CDR2 are MNHNY and SVGAGI (reference sequence). The CDR3 spans 15 residues. The CDR3 nucleotides are TGTGCCAGCAGTTCCCCGACACTGAGCTCCTACGAGCAGTACTTC. Translated: CASSSPTLSSYEQYF.

The gene calls are TRBV5-1 and TRBJ1-2, with 10 positions matching TRBD1. V gave up 4 bases and J gave up 4 bases; unmatched junction bases: 7. The CDR3 has 15 amino acids. Germline values: CDR1 SGHRS, CDR2 YFSETQ. CDR3 sequence reads: CASSTGTGVSYGYTF. The CDR3 coding sequence is TGCGCCAGCAGCACCGGGACAGGGGTCAGCTATGGCTACACCTTC. The entire variable domain, with the rest obtained from reference TRBV5-1 and TRBJ1-2, is as follows: KAGVTQTPRYLIKTRGQQVTLSCSPISGHRSVSWYQQTPGQGLQFLFEYFSETQRNKGNFPGRFSGRQFSNSRSEMNVSTLELGDSALYLCASSTGTGVSYGYTFGSGTRLTVV.

The chain combines TRBV29-1 with TRBJ2-7, with D unresolved. Trimming cost V 6 bases and J 2 bases, with 8 bases left between them. The V gene's germline CDR1 is SQVTM and CDR2 ANQGSEA. There are 11 residues in the CDR3. The CDR3 DNA reads TGCAGCGTAAGAGGTCCCTACGAGCAGTACTTC. This sequence encodes CSVRGPYEQYF.

Here the CDR3 DNA reads TGTGCCAGTAGTTACCTCGGCAGGGCGAGCACTGAAGCTTTCTTT. Residues: CASSYLGRASTEAFF. The rearrangement uses TRBV19 and TRBJ1-1; TRBD1 might be the D (5 bases). The V end lost 5 bases, the J end lost 4 bases, and 17 bases lay between the germline ends. Germline CDR1 and CDR2: LNHDA and SQIVND (reference sequence). The CDR3 length is 15 residues.

The V and J genes are TRBV10-3 and TRBJ2-7; TRBD2 is a possible D gene (7 bases). V was trimmed by 7 bases and J by 2 bases, leaving 15 bases between them. The CDR3 runs 14 residues. The germline V gene has CDR1 ENHRY and CDR2 SYGVKD. The CDR3 DNA reads TGTGCCATCAAGGACGGAGGGGGGGCCTACGAGCAGTACTTC. It encodes CAIKDGGGAYEQYF.

V and J are TRBV18 and TRBJ2-2; no definite D call. V dropped 6 bases and J dropped 6 bases, with 11 bases sitting between them. The length of the CDR3 is 13 residues. Per germline, CDR1 KGHSH and CDR2 LQKENI. The CDR3 sequence is CASSPKVAGELFF. CDR3 nucleotide sequence: TGTGCCAGCTCCCCGAAGGTAGCCGGGGAGCTGTTTTTT.

The chain employs TRBV28 and TRBJ2-5; D remains ambiguous. This CDR3 is 13 amino acids long. The germline V gene has CDR1 MDHEN and CDR2 SYDVKM. V shed 2 bases and J shed 5 bases, with 9 bases lying between them. The CDR3 here is CASSLPSGETQYF. The CDR3 DNA is TGTGCCAGCAGTTTACCCAGTGGGGAGACCCAGTACTTC.

The gene calls are TRBV4-3 and TRBJ1-5; D might be TRBD1 (6 bases). The germline gives CDR1 LGHNA, CDR2 YSLEER. V was trimmed by 1 base and J by 5 bases, leaving 12 bases between them. The CDR3 has 15 amino acids. The CDR3 loop reads CASSQGVAGDQPQHF. CDR3 bases: TGCGCCAGCAGCCAAGGTGTCGCAGGGGATCAGCCCCAGCATTTT.

This chain joins TRBV9 and TRBJ2-3; D call uncertain. Germline V lookup: CDR1 SGDLS, CDR2 YYNGEE. The V gene lost 3 bases and the J gene lost 2 bases, with 16 bases spanning the gap. This CDR3 region has 16 residues. CDR3 region: CASSALGTAATDTQYF. The CDR3 nucleotides read TGTGCCAGCAGCGCCCTGGGAACAGCTGCCACAGATACGCAGTATTTT.

The V gene is TRBV2, the J gene TRBJ2-1; D is perhaps TRBD1 or TRBD2 (5 bases each). The CDR3 runs 16 residues. Trimming stripped 1 base from V and 6 bases from J, with 16 bases between. The germline gives CDR1 SNHLY, CDR2 FYNNEI. This CDR3 reads CASSEDQGGGRNEQFF. The DNA for the CDR3 is TGTGCCAGCAGTGAAGACCAGGGTGGGGGACGCAATGAGCAGTTCTTC.